The 32 T cell receptor beta chains below all came from one sample that was sequenced in a study of vaccination and CD4 T cells after COVID-19. Described treatment: approximately nine-day PBMC culture with coronavirus spike peptide pools or control peptides (ViraFEST assay). The Oncomine TCR Beta short-read assay sequenced DNA from cultured CD4+ T cells. TCRdb reanalysed the PCR reads using MiXCR and keeps one entry per CDR3 protein. The sample records 20,000 to 25,000 distinct CDR3 sequences, under 60% being singletons. Their antigens are not known. Sequenced material: CD4+ T cells from blood, cultured in vitro. These receptors were taken from a human donor who had recovered from COVID-19.

The chain joins TRBV6-1 to TRBJ2-5, with 7 bases lining up with TRBD1. This CDR3 has 15 residues. J was trimmed by 1 base and V by 2 bases; bases with no gene match: 4. Germline V gene sequence: CDR1 MNHNS, CDR2 SASEGT. CDR3 sequence reads: CASSEFQGVQETQYF. CDR3 DNA sequence: TGTGCCAGCAGTGAATTTCAGGGGGTCCAAGAGACCCAGTACTTC.

With respect to this clonotype: At one end, the junction sequence differs from germline, possibly due to a read error. V usage is TRBV12-3 or TRBV12-4 and J usage is TRBJ1-1, with D unresolved. This CDR3 is 14 amino acids long. The CDR3, as DNA: TGTGCCAGCAGTTTACCGGGAGTGAACACTGAAGCTCTCTTT. This gives the protein CASSLPGVNTEALF.

The chain combines TRBV20-1 with TRBJ2-7; 12 bases match TRBD1. With V trimmed by 5 bases and J by 6 bases, 8 bases remained unmatched. In germline, CDR1 is DFQATT, CDR2 SNEGSKA (reference sequence). The CDR3 runs to 14 residues. CDR3 sequence: CSAGPGQGAGEQYF. CDR3 DNA: TGCAGTGCTGGCCCGGGACAGGGGGCTGGCGAGCAGTACTTC.

This chain connects TRBV6-2 or TRBV6-3 to TRBJ2-3; 10 nucleotides agree with TRBD2. The germline V gene has CDR1 MNHEY and CDR2 SVGEGT. V lost 5 bases, J lost 2 bases, and 13 bases stayed unmatched. There are 18 residues in the CDR3. CDR3 coding DNA: TGTGCCAGCAGTCACCTATCCCAACTAGCGGGGCCCACAGATACGCAGTATTTT. This sequence encodes CASSHLSQLAGPTDTQYF.

The chain has TRBV28 and TRBJ1-5; D gene uncertain. The germline CDR1 and CDR2 sequences are MDHEN and SYDVKM. CDR3 size: 11 residues. V shed 8 bases and J shed 3 bases, with 5 bases lying between them. The CDR3 sequence is CASRSNQPQHF. Here the CDR3 DNA reads TGTGCCAGCCGATCCAATCAGCCCCAGCATTTT.

This chain joins TRBV7-9 and TRBJ2-5; 10 bases line up with TRBD2. The CDR3 has 14 amino acids. V lost 5 bases and J lost 2; bases outside the gene matches: 2. Germline assignment: CDR1 SEHNR and CDR2 FQNEAQ (reference sequence). The CDR3 here is CASSKTSGQETQYF. The CDR3 DNA is TGTGCCAGCAGCAAGACTAGCGGGCAAGAGACCCAGTACTTC. The full variable domain, completed using reference TRBV7-9 and TRBJ2-5, is DTGVSQNPRHKITKRGQNVTFRCDPISEHNRLYWYRQTLGQGPEFLTYFQNEAQLEKSRLLSDRFSAERPKGSFSTLEIQRTEQGDSAMYLCASSKTSGQETQYFGPGTRLLVL.

The chain recombines TRBV6-2 or TRBV6-3 with TRBJ2-2; a weak D match, TRBD2 (6 bases). The CDR3 has 17 residues. The ends were cut back, 6 bases at V and 1 base at J, with 18 bases in the middle. Germline values: CDR1 MNHEY, CDR2 SVGEGT. In DNA, the CDR3 is TGTGCCAGCAGACCCCCTGTTGGGCGGGAGAACACCGGGGAGCTGTTTTTT. Encoded protein: CASRPPVGRENTGELFF.

The rearrangement links TRBV7-2 to TRBJ1-2; 8 bases are shared with TRBD1. J lost 8 bases, V lost 3 bases, and 5 bases had no gene match. The CDR3 runs to 13 residues. Germline assignment: CDR1 SGHTA and CDR2 FQGNSA. The CDR3 is CASSFRTGPGYTF. CDR3 coding DNA: TGTGCCAGCAGCTTTCGGACAGGGCCCGGCTACACCTTC.

The V gene is TRBV5-1, the J gene TRBJ2-5, with 10 bases that match TRBD1. Losses at the gene ends were 4 bases for V and 5 bases for J; bases not matched to a gene: 11. Germline lookup yields CDR1 SGHRS and CDR2 YFSETQ. This CDR3 is built from 16 residues. The CDR3 sequence is CASSIRQGAHGETQYF. The DNA of the CDR3 is TGCGCCAGCAGCATACGACAGGGGGCTCACGGGGAGACCCAGTACTTC.

With regard to this clonotype: Compared with germline, one end of the junction differs, possibly owing to a read error. The chain employs TRBV5-1 and TRBJ1-5; the D is unclear. Germline CDR1 is SGHRS and CDR2 is YFSETQ. The CDR3 has 15 amino acids. The CDR3 DNA sequence: TGCGCCAGCAGCCCCGGTCCTGGGAGCAGTCAGCCCCAGCATTTT. This gives the protein CASSPGPGSSQPQHF.

The V and J genes are TRBV7-2 and TRBJ1-2; D possibly corresponds to TRBD1 (5 bases). The CDR3 has 15 residues. Germline CDR1 and CDR2: SGHTA and FQGNSA. Trimming stripped 5 bases from V and 5 bases from J, with 18 bases between. CDR3 amino acids: CASSPLQGGPYGYTF. CDR3 nucleotides: TGTGCCAGCAGCCCCCTCCAGGGCGGGCCATATGGCTACACCTTC.

V is TRBV7-9 and J is TRBJ1-3, with 9 nucleotides matching TRBD1. CDR1 SEHNR and CDR2 FQNEAQ come from the germline V gene (reference sequence). The trim removed 2 bases at V and 4 bases at J, leaving 3 bases unmatched. CDR3 length: 15 amino acids. In DNA form, the CDR3 reads TGTGCCAGCAGCTTACAACAGGGGGCCGGAAACACCATATATTTT. Amino acids: CASSLQQGAGNTIYF.

This clonotype appeared a few times. V gene TRBV20-1 combines with J gene TRBJ2-7, with 13 bases matching TRBD2. J lost 2 bases, V lost 0 bases, and 4 bases had no gene match. CDR3 length equals 16 residues. The V gene's germline CDR1 is DFQATT and CDR2 SNEGSKA (reference sequence). CDR3 DNA: TGCAGTGCTAGAGATCTGGGACTAGCGGGAACCTACGAGCAGTACTTC. It yields the protein CSARDLGLAGTYEQYF.

The table lists this clonotype with a few counts. The CDR3 protein is CATSEPTGGSTDTQYF. CDR3 sequence (DNA): TGTGCCACCAGTGAACCTACAGGGGGGAGCACAGATACGCAGTATTTT. J is TRBJ2-3 and V is TRBV24-1, with TRBD1 identical over 8 bases. The germline V gene encodes CDR1 KGHDR and CDR2 SFDVKD. The CDR3 loop spans 16 amino acids. J gave up 0 bases and V 4 bases, and 5 bases lay outside the gene matches.

The chain has TRBV29-1 and TRBJ1-2; D gene unclear. CDR3 size: 13 residues. The V end was cut by 4 bases, the J end by 3 bases, with 12 bases between. Germline CDR1 is SQVTM and CDR2 is ANQGSEA. CDR3 sequence reads: CSVVSPGDYGYTF. CDR3 in DNA: TGCAGCGTTGTATCCCCAGGTGACTATGGCTACACCTTC.

This clonotype was detected only a few times. The V gene is TRBV20-1, the J gene TRBJ2-1, with D possibly matching TRBD2 (7 bases). Trimming shortened V by 5 bases and J by 9 bases, and 20 bases separated the two germline ends. Germline V gene lookup returns CDR1 DFQATT and CDR2 SNEGSKA (reference sequence). The CDR3 extends over 14 amino acids. Here the CDR3 reads CSAPQGRASGEQFF. The CDR3 DNA reads TGCAGTGCTCCGCAGGGGAGGGCCTCGGGTGAGCAGTTCTTC.

Only a few counts were recorded for this clonotype. The chain joins TRBV20-1 to TRBJ1-5, with D perhaps matching TRBD1 (6 bases). CDR3 length: 14 amino acids. Germline loops: CDR1 DFQATT, CDR2 SNEGSKA (reference sequence). V was clipped by 6 bases and J by 6 bases, with 18 bases between them. The CDR3 coding sequence is TGCAGTGCGGCACAGGGAGGGGGGCCTCAGCCCCAGCATTTT. This gives the protein CSAAQGGGPQPQHF.

The rearrangement links TRBV11-2 to TRBJ2-2; 8 nucleotides line up with TRBD1. After removal of 6 bases from V and 3 bases from J, the junction contained 6 bases not matched to a gene. The CDR3 length is 15 residues. Germline CDR1 reads SGHAT; CDR2 reads FQNNGV. The CDR3: CASRDEGQDTGELFF. The DNA for the CDR3 is TGTGCCAGCAGAGACGAGGGACAGGACACCGGGGAGCTGTTTTTT.

This clonotype has more than one count but fewer than ten. This sequence joins TRBV28 and TRBJ1-4; the match to TRBD1 covers 7 bases. V shed 5 bases and J 1 base; nucleotides not matched to a gene: 4. The CDR3 sequence is 15 residues long. CDR1 and CDR2 from the germline V gene are MDHEN and SYDVKM. The CDR3 sequence is CASSDTGETNEKLFF. The CDR3 bases are TGTGCCAGCAGTGACACAGGGGAAACTAATGAAAAACTGTTTTTT.

V gene TRBV28 combines with J gene TRBJ2-4; 7 bases align to TRBD1. CDR1 MDHEN and CDR2 SYDVKM come from the germline V gene. Germline trimming cut 6 bases from V and 5 bases from J; bases unmatched to any gene: 4. The CDR3 contains 13 residues. The CDR3 reads CASSLTGENIQYF. The CDR3 bases are TGTGCCAGCAGCTTAACAGGGGAAAACATTCAGTACTTC.

V and J are TRBV28 and TRBJ2-1; no clear D. Germline CDR1 is MDHEN and CDR2 is SYDVKM. This CDR3 is built from 14 residues. Trimming stripped 5 bases from V and 0 bases from J, with 8 bases between. In nucleotides, the CDR3 is TGTGCCAGCAGTGGGCGGAGCTCCTACAATGAGCAGTTCTTC. It codes for CASSGRSSYNEQFF.

J is TRBJ2-7 and V is TRBV5-1, with 14 bases identical to TRBD2. The CDR3 runs 15 residues. The germline CDR1 and CDR2 sequences are SGHRS and YFSETQ. The V and J ends lost 5 bases and 6 bases, in that order; junction bases with no gene match: 7. The CDR3 DNA is TGCGCCAGCAGTTCCGGGACTAGCGGGAGCGCCGAGCAGTACTTC. Protein product: CASSSGTSGSAEQYF.

This clonotype appeared a few times. The chain couples TRBV6-2 or TRBV6-3 to TRBJ2-3; 10 bases line up with TRBD2. CDR3 length: 15 amino acids. Germline V gives CDR1 MNHEY, CDR2 SVGEGT. Losses at the gene ends were 5 bases for V and 3 bases for J; bases not matched to a gene: 5. The CDR3 coding sequence is TGTGCCAGCAGTAAAGGACTAGCGGTTACAGATACGCAGTATTTT. It specifies CASSKGLAVTDTQYF.

This clonotype was found a few times. The chain employs TRBV6-1 and TRBJ1-1; D remains ambiguous. This CDR3 spans 12 amino acids. CDR1 MNHNS and CDR2 SASEGT come from the germline V gene. V was clipped by 6 bases and J by 4 bases, with 9 bases between them. CDR3 sequence: CASSPYGTEAFF. CDR3 DNA: TGTGCCAGCAGCCCATATGGCACTGAAGCTTTCTTT.

The chain employs TRBV7-2 and TRBJ2-7; TRBD2 aligns across 9 bases. Germline V gene lookup returns CDR1 SGHTA and CDR2 FQGNSA. Trimming at V came to 3 bases and at J to 2 bases, leaving 8 bases not matched to a gene. This CDR3 is built from 16 residues. DNA of the CDR3: TGTGCCAGCAGCTTTGTGGCGGGAGGGCCCCCCTACGAGCAGTACTTC. This sequence encodes CASSFVAGGPPYEQYF.

This clonotype was observed a few times. This chain uses TRBV11-2 with TRBJ1-5; tentative D call: TRBD1 (5 bases). Germline lookup yields CDR1 SGHAT and CDR2 FQNNGV. Trimming shortened V by 5 bases and J by 11 bases, and 19 bases separated the two germline ends. The CDR3 is made up of 14 amino acids. The CDR3 loop is CASSPRGAPWAQHF. In DNA form, the CDR3 reads TGTGCCAGCAGCCCCCGAGGGGCTCCATGGGCCCAGCATTTT.

This clonotype was seen a single time. This chain joins TRBV6-1 and TRBJ1-4; 10 bases fit TRBD1. CDR1 is MNHNS and CDR2 is SASEGT in the germline V gene. The CDR3 is made up of 17 amino acids. Trimming cost V 6 bases and J 8 bases; bases outside gene matches: 15. The CDR3 DNA follows: TGTGCCAGCAGCGCCGGGACAGGGGCGAGGAGGAGCGAAAAACTGTTTTTT. Translating gives CASSAGTGARRSEKLFF.

CDR3 DNA: TGTGCCAGCTCATCTAGGACGGGACAGGGCTCCGTCGAGCAGTACTTC. This sequence encodes CASSSRTGQGSVEQYF. V and J are TRBV18 and TRBJ2-7, with 9 bases lining up with TRBD1. With 5 bases clipped from V and 6 bases from J, the junction kept 14 bases outside the gene matches. CDR1 is KGHSH and CDR2 is LQKENI in the germline V gene. This CDR3 contains 16 residues.

The gene calls are TRBV4-3 and TRBJ1-6, with TRBD1 as a possible D gene (5 bases). The CDR3 loop spans 15 amino acids. Germline V gene sequence: CDR1 LGHNA, CDR2 YSLEER. The V end lost 1 base, the J end lost 7 bases, and 11 bases lay between the germline ends. The CDR3 region is CASSQVRDPNSPLHF. The CDR3 DNA is TGCGCCAGCAGCCAAGTGCGGGACCCCAATTCACCCCTCCACTTT.

The rearrangement uses TRBV30 and TRBJ1-2, with TRBD1 matching 10 bases. Per the germline V gene, CDR1 is GTSNPN and CDR2 is SVGIG (reference sequence). The CDR3 has 16 residues. V shed 7 bases and J 5 bases; nucleotides not matched to a gene: 16. The CDR3 DNA reads TGTGCCTACATAAACTCCGGGACAGGGGTAGAGTATGGCTACACCTTC. Protein: CAYINSGTGVEYGYTF.

The chain links TRBV15 to TRBJ1-1; D is uncertain. This CDR3 comprises 15 residues. Germline V gives CDR1 LNHNV, CDR2 YYDKDF (reference sequence). Deletions cut 0 bases from V and 5 bases from J, with 13 bases between. The DNA of the CDR3 is TGTGCCACCAGCAGAGATCTGGCCGGGAGAACTGAAGCTTTCTTT. Amino acid sequence: CATSRDLAGRTEAFF.

A single count supports this clonotype. The chain employs TRBV20-1 and TRBJ2-1; maybe TRBD1 (6 bases). The CDR3 totals 12 residues. Trimming cost V 3 bases and J 3 bases, with 6 bases left between them. Germline V CDR1 and CDR2: DFQATT, SNEGSKA (reference sequence). CDR3 amino acids: CSARDSYNEQFF. For the CDR3, the DNA is TGCAGTGCTAGGGACAGCTACAATGAGCAGTTCTTC.